One and the same sample provided the 10 T cell receptor beta chains below, sequenced in a study of beta chain features in type 1 diabetes. Study-wide results and caveats: All four CD4+ subsets of Type 1 diabetes patients contained TCRB CDR3s that were moderately but significantly shorter.

These receptors have no known antigen. As every portion of the isolated RNA was reverse transcribed, the sequencing read expressed TCRB transcripts. The data were produced by immunoSEQ multiplex PCR, yet TCRdb's version contains in-frame clones alone and is incomplete. The sample records about 700,000 clones, roughly 13% being singletons. The sample was naive CD4+ T cells from blood. The receptor source for this set is a man in his late teens or twenties with type 1 diabetes.

This clone was counted between two and nine times. The chain joins TRBV5-5 to TRBJ1-1; maybe TRBD1 (6 bases). Trimming removed 5 bases at V and 2 bases at J, with 19 bases between. CDR3 length equals 16 residues. Germline V gene lookup returns CDR1 SGHKS and CDR2 YYEKEE (reference sequence). CDR3 coding DNA: TGTGCCAGCAGTACTAAACAGACAGGCCTTAACACTGAAGCTTTCTTT. This sequence encodes CASSTKQTGLNTEAFF.

This clone appeared a single time. In DNA, the CDR3 is TGTGCCAGCAGTTTGGGCCCAGGGGAAGGCTACACCTTC. Translation gives CASSLGPGEGYTF. The chain combines TRBV6-5 with TRBJ1-2, with a weak D call TRBD1 (6 bases). CDR3 length: 13 residues. Germline V lookup: CDR1 MNHEY, CDR2 SVGAGI. V shed 4 bases and J shed 8 bases, with 14 bases lying between them.

This clone was picked up a small number of times. J is TRBJ1-5 and V is TRBV2; D not resolved. Germline V lookup: CDR1 SNHLY, CDR2 FYNNEI. The CDR3 runs 13 residues. V lost 5 bases, J lost 3 bases, and 8 bases lay in between. The CDR3 region has the DNA TGTGCCAGCAGTATTGGACCCAATCAGCCCCAGCATTTT. Amino acid sequence: CASSIGPNQPQHF.

This chain links TRBV23-1 with TRBJ1-5, with 10 bases aligning to TRBD1. TRBV23-1 is filed as an ORF, its function uncertain. Trimming removed 8 bases from V and 6 bases from J; junction bases left unmatched: 7. The CDR3 extends over 14 amino acids. The CDR3 DNA is TGCGCCAGCCTACGACAGGGGGCCTTTCAGCCCCAGCATTTT. Amino acids: CASLRQGAFQPQHF.

This clone occurred a few times. The chain combines TRBV6-5 with TRBJ1-1; D gene uncertain. The CDR3 runs 15 residues. Germline V gene sequence: CDR1 MNHEY, CDR2 SVGAGI. Trimming pared 6 bases from V and 0 bases from J, leaving 14 bases between. The CDR3 spells CASSRLGRMNTEAFF. As DNA, the CDR3 is TGTGCCAGCAGCCGCCTCGGACGGATGAACACTGAAGCTTTCTTT.

The table lists this clone with a count of one. CDR3 region: CASSSIRERAFF. Written as DNA, the CDR3 is TGTGCCAGTAGTTCTATAAGGGAGAGAGCTTTCTTT. This chain connects TRBV19 to TRBJ1-1; no clear D gene. V was pared by 5 bases and J by 10 bases, with 14 bases between. CDR3 length: 12 residues. Germline loops: CDR1 LNHDA, CDR2 SQIVND (reference sequence). The whole variable domain, filled in from reference TRBV19 and TRBJ1-1, reads DGGITQSPKYLFRKEGQNVTLSCEQNLNHDAMYWYRQDPGQGLRLIYYSQIVNDFQKGDIAEGYSVSREKKESFPLTVTSAQKNPTAFYLCASSSIRERAFFGQGTRLTVV.

V is TRBV30 and J is TRBJ1-1; maybe TRBD1 (5 bases). V was shortened by 5 bases and J by 2 bases, with 12 bases between the two germline ends. The CDR3 extends over 13 amino acids. Germline values: CDR1 GTSNPN, CDR2 SVGIG (reference sequence). The CDR3 here is CAWGGLANTEAFF. The CDR3 DNA follows: TGTGCCTGGGGGGGGTTGGCAAACACTGAAGCTTTCTTT. Based on the CDR3 plus reference TRBV30 and TRBJ1-1, the full variable domain is SQTIHQWPATLVQPVGSPLSLECTVEGTSNPNLYWYRQAAGRGLQLLFYSVGIGQISSEVPQNLSASRPQDRQFILSSKKLLLSDSGFYLCAWGGLANTEAFFGQGTRLTVV.

This clone was picked up a small number of times. Other DNA sequences within the sample encode an identical CDR3. The chain recombines TRBV30 with TRBJ1-5; D may be TRBD1 (5 bases). CDR1 and CDR2 (germline): GTSNPN, SVGIG (reference sequence). This CDR3 has 14 amino acids. V dropped 1 base and J dropped 1 base, with 8 bases sitting between them. The CDR3 loop is CAWSGGVSNQPQHF. For the CDR3, the DNA is TGTGCCTGGAGTGGGGGCGTGAGCAATCAGCCCCAGCATTTT.

The chain uses TRBV19 and TRBJ1-2, with D uncertain. The germline gives CDR1 LNHDA, CDR2 SQIVND (reference sequence). V lost 7 bases to trimming and J lost 4 bases, with 13 bases between them. CDR3 length: 13 amino acids. The CDR3 nucleotides read TGTGCCAGTAATGCAGGATTCCCCTATGGCTACACCTTC. Protein sequence: CASNAGFPYGYTF.

The V and J genes are TRBV7-8 and TRBJ2-1, with a possible D match to TRBD2 (8 bases). V was trimmed by 4 bases and J by 9 bases, leaving 16 bases between them. The germline CDR1 and CDR2 sequences are SGHVS and FQNEAQ. The CDR3 is made up of 14 amino acids. The CDR3 reads CASSSGRGPGEQFF. The CDR3 region has the DNA TGTGCCAGCAGCTCCGGGAGGGGGCCTGGTGAGCAGTTCTTC.